This T cell receptor (beta chain) originates from a study of persistence of HIV-infected CD4 T cells. The immunoSEQ assay was version 4, run in survey mode. Method: immunoSEQ multiplex PCR; TCRdb's copy keeps in-frame clones and lacks some. The table includes tens of thousands of clones, 88% detected once. This nonspecific control used anti-CD3/anti-CD28 bead stimulation of CD4+ T cells. CD4+ T cells upregulating both CD40 ligand and CD69 were sorted as responding cells. Germline CDR1 is SGHVS and CDR2 is FNYEAQ. V lost 1 base and J 5 bases, leaving 6 bases between the germline ends. The CDR3 contains 13 residues. A word on this clone: The antigen remains undetermined.

This specimen consisted of CD4+ T cells sorted from PBMCs after approximately 18-hour stimulation, obtained from a patient who received antiretroviral therapy. The genes are TRBV7-6 and TRBJ1-5; no clear D gene. This TCR came from an adult woman with HIV who was CMV-seropositive. In nucleotides, the CDR3 is TGTGCCAGCAGCTTAGGCAGGTATCAGCCCCAGCATTTT. Protein sequence: CASSLGRYQPQHF. The complete variable domain, with remaining parts taken from reference TRBV7-6 and TRBJ1-5, reads GAGVSQSPRYKVTKRGQDVALRCDPISGHVSLYWYRQALGQGPEFLTYFNYEAQQDKSGLPNDRFSAERPEGSISTLTIQRTEQRDSAMYRCASSLGRYQPQHFGDGTRLSIL.